This T cell receptor beta chain was captured by sequencing in a study of shared clonotypes between healthy human individuals (dated by TCRdb to between 2020 and 2021). Context from the whole study: Two women and three men aged 18 to 49 years were included in the cohort. Per donor, three plates each were used for CD4 naive and CD4 memory, two for CD8 naive, and one for CD8 memory. To estimate repertoire size and how much clonotype sharing occurs between individuals, the study deeply sequenced the blood TCR repertoires of roughly 5 healthy adults. To increase sequencing depth and limit assay-specific biases, different laboratories used diverse techniques to prepare libraries and sequence TCR repertoires. Each donor's leukapheresis produced roughly between about 0.9 and 9.5 billion PBMCs.

Its CDR3 holds 13 amino acids, cysteine through phenylalanine. Just the 39-base CDR3 DNA is kept, in frame starting at base 1. V and J lose 4 bases and 6 bases, and a span of 12 bases separates them. As encoded in the germline V gene (reference sequence), CDR1 is MNHEY while CDR2 is SMNVEV. The full study reports these points: Sampling was limited to blood, and TCR repertoires in tissue likely differ from TCR repertoires in blood. Larger estimated clonotype richness was generally found for naive subsets than for memory subsets. Compared with non-shared clonotypes, clonotypes shared by all four sorted-subset donors had higher generation probabilities. Based on pairwise subsampling, the degree of clonotype sharing among donors was expected to be affected by sequencing depth. Approximately 5% of naive CD4, 3.5% of naive CD8, approximately 2.2% of memory CD4, and around 0.4% of memory CD8 clonotypes were shared across several donors. Even with the large sequencing depth, rarefaction of the sorted-subset datasets indicated that sequencing was incomplete. The genetic and exposure-history diversity represented was limited by the small number of donors.

The donors were healthy, HIV-negative adults who had no recently reported acute infections or vaccinations. All donors were Caucasian adults living in Nashville, Tennessee, USA. CD4+ T cells were enriched by magnetic negative selection; naive cells were then positively selected on CD45RA, and the negative fraction formed the memory subset. Blood was collected by leukapheresis, and PBMCs were isolated by Ficoll-Histopaque density gradient centrifugation and then cryopreserved in liquid nitrogen vapor phase. Analytical flow cytometry was used to check the purity and quantity of each magnetically sorted T cell population. From each sorted fraction, genomic DNA was isolated and quantified by UV absorbance on a Nanodrop 2000c. As concerns this clone: The antigen it binds to is not known. Per-nucleotide qualities are absent, and no much larger clonotype sits a single base away.

Using the deep immunoSEQ assay, multiplex PCR amplified TCR CDR3 regions from genomic DNA. For each cell subset, the extracted genomic DNA was distributed evenly across all wells of several immunoSEQ 96-well plates, and each plate served as one replicate. Each replicate PCR for sorted subsets received about 200 ng genomic DNA, equal to tens of thousands of T cell genomes. The purified libraries were quantified using a Qubit 3.0 fluorometer, sized with a Bioanalyzer 2100, and then quantified again using the KAPA Library Quantification kit. Each immunoSEQ 96-well plate was sequenced on its own single-read 150-cycle Illumina NextSeq 550 flow cell. Concerning the study's data processing: Because the immunoSEQ output included only junctional sequences and no quality scores, the filtering could not be the same as the filtering used for full-length reads. Sequences were annotated with PyIR, a Python wrapper for IgBLAST v1.9, and V/J genes and CDR3 were assigned using IMGT germline references. Reads were filtered out if the reads had weak V/J assignments (E-value above 1e-6), no CDR3, stop codons, out-of-frame junctions, or ambiguous translated residues. A V3J clonotype was defined by an identical inferred V gene, J gene, and CDR3 amino acid sequence. To compute the percentage overlap between repertoires, the number of shared unique clonotypes was divided by the size of the smaller repertoire. RTK rarefaction, the Chao1 estimator, and Recon v2.1 estimates of unobserved clonotypes were used to assess repertoire richness. Generation probabilities for all TCRbeta clonotypes obtained by the gDNA method from several donors were computed using OLGA. Not all clones reach the TCRdb copy of this immuneACCESS table, which keeps in-frame sequences only. Checked studies attribute under half of the gap to unresolved V genes and leave the rest unexplained. V and J calls and clone size are as listed in that table; D and trimming were resolved from the DNA. This sample gives more than 1.2 million clones in total; roughly 98.5% of them show up just once. The top ten constitute approximately 0.4% of the sample.

The sequence is built from TRBV27 and TRBJ1-1; too little of a D gene remains to name it. The sequencing sample was made of naive CD4+ T cells sorted from blood. Taken with the paper, the label for cell subset or site translates to: CD45RA+ positively selected. The receptor's source is a man aged 25-45 years in good health. The DNA sequence follows: TGTGCCAGCAGTTCGGCGACCTTGGCTGAAGCTTTCTTT. It specifies CASSSATLAEAFF.